A single sample gave rise to the 5 T cell receptor beta chains below, sequenced in a study of blood T cell repertoires in COVID-19. Assay used: immunoSEQ multiplex PCR; TCRdb lists only in-frame clones, some missing. The profile shows approximately 110,000 clones, approximately 90% of them singletons. Sequencing was done on a sample of peripheral blood. The receptors were sampled from a man in his forties or fifties with COVID-19, enrolled during active disease.

The V call is TRBV7-8, the J call TRBJ2-5; D unresolved. This CDR3 spans 11 amino acids. Germline V gives CDR1 SGHVS, CDR2 FQNEAQ. Trimming cost V 5 bases and J 5 bases, with 6 bases left between them. This CDR3 is CASSPLETQYF. Here the CDR3 DNA reads TGTGCCAGCAGCCCCCTCGAGACCCAGTACTTC.

The rearrangement joins TRBV10-1 to TRBJ2-1, with 10 bases identical to TRBD1. The CDR3 length is 16 residues. CDR1 is WNHNN, CDR2 SYGVQD, per germline (reference sequence). J gave up 5 bases and V 6 bases, and 10 bases lay outside the gene matches. The CDR3 here is CASRPTPGTGDNEQFF. The CDR3 DNA is TGCGCCAGCAGGCCGACCCCCGGGACAGGGGACAATGAGCAGTTCTTC.

The table lists this clone with a count of one. The V gene is TRBV6-5, the J gene TRBJ1-1, with D perhaps matching TRBD1 (5 bases). V was cut by 2 bases and J by 6 bases, with 13 bases left in between. This CDR3 contains 14 residues. Germline V gene lookup returns CDR1 MNHEY and CDR2 SVGAGI. The CDR3, as DNA: TGTGCCAGCAGTTACCCCCAGGGAACCCCTGAAGCTTTCTTT. Its protein product is CASSYPQGTPEAFF.

The chain has TRBV11-1 and TRBJ2-1; 14 bases match TRBD2. Trimming removed 5 bases from V and 12 bases from J; junction bases left unmatched: 9. This CDR3 region has 15 residues. Germline V gives CDR1 SGHAT, CDR2 FQDESV (reference sequence). The CDR3 DNA is TGTGCCAGCAGCCCCTCCCGGACTAGCGGGAGGAGGCAGTTCTTC. This sequence encodes CASSPSRTSGRRQFF.

The chain uses TRBV10-3 and TRBJ2-1; 7 bases line up with TRBD1. The CDR3 loop spans 12 amino acids. Germline V lookup: CDR1 ENHRY, CDR2 SYGVKD. V shed 6 bases, J shed 9 bases, and the junction held 5 bases outside the gene matches. The CDR3 DNA reads as TGTGCCATCAGCTTACAGGGGAGTGAGCAGTTCTTC. It encodes CAISLQGSEQFF.